This T cell receptor beta chain was recorded in a study of blood T cell repertoires in COVID-19. The CDR3 has 13 amino acids. Germline values: CDR1 SGHRS, CDR2 YFSETQ. With 4 bases clipped from V and 4 bases from J, the junction kept 3 bases outside the gene matches. The data were produced by immunoSEQ multiplex PCR, yet TCRdb's version contains in-frame clones alone and is incomplete. The sample contains hundreds of thousands of clones, 85% to 90% of which appear only once. This TCR was recovered from a woman between 45 and 65 years old who had recovered from COVID-19. The chain is built from TRBV5-1 and TRBJ2-5; TRBD1 matches 8 bases. The specimen sequenced was PBMCs or T cells enriched from blood (not recorded which). CDR3 sequence (DNA): TGCGCCAGCAGCCCCGGACAGGGAGAGACCCAGTACTTC. Its translation is CASSPGQGETQYF.